The 3 T cell receptor beta chains below were found in one sample sequenced in a study of technical replicates of blood from a few donors. Method: immunoSEQ multiplex PCR; TCRdb's copy keeps in-frame clones and lacks some. The sample lists more than 45,000 clones, about 95% seen once, with 2.5% to 3.5% in the top ten. Sequenced sample: PBMCs. The source is a human donor in good health. Some clones in this sample may be carry-over from other donors' samples.

This chain uses TRBV2 with TRBJ2-1; D not certain. Trimming pared 3 bases from V and 9 bases from J, leaving 6 bases between. Germline V gene data show CDR1 as SNHLY and CDR2 as FYNNEI. The CDR3 has 11 amino acids. The chain's CDR3 is CASSDVFEQFF. Here the CDR3 DNA reads TGTGCCAGCAGTGACGTATTTGAGCAGTTCTTC.

The J gene is TRBJ1-3, the V gene TRBV7-6, with 9 bases aligning to TRBD1. Germline assignment: CDR1 SGHVS and CDR2 FNYEAQ. With V trimmed by 4 bases and J by 0 bases, 4 bases remained unmatched. The CDR3 is 16 amino acids. The CDR3 DNA is TGTGCCAGCAGCTCCCGACAGGGGGGCTCTGGAAACACCATATATTTT. It translates to CASSSRQGGSGNTIYF.

This rearrangement joins TRBV27 to TRBJ1-6, with TRBD1 matching over 7 bases. V gave up 6 bases and J gave up 0 bases; unmatched junction bases: 2. This CDR3 contains 15 residues. The germline V gene encodes CDR1 MNHEY and CDR2 SMNVEV (reference sequence). CDR3 residues: CASSWDSSYNSPLHF. The CDR3 coding sequence is TGTGCCAGCAGCTGGGACAGCTCCTATAATTCACCCCTCCACTTT.